The rows below give T cell receptor beta chains drawn from one sample of a study of blood T cell repertoires in COVID-19. Data came from immunoSEQ multiplex PCR; TCRdb stores just in-frame clones and leaves some out. The repertoire holds 150,000 or so clones, almost 85% seen once, with around 15% in the top ten. The material sequenced was peripheral blood. Source of these receptors: a human donor with acute or convalescent COVID-19. The donor label of this sample is uncertain. Both conserved end residues are part of each CDR3. Each record gives: J gene, D gene, clone size, V gene, CDR3 DNA, CDR3 protein. D genes are given only for firm matches. The listing skips clone size in some rows; elsewhere it reads once, few, many or a size class.

TRBJ2-7 TRBD1 - TRBV7-8 TGTGCCAGCAGCTTGGCCAGGGGGCAGGGCTACGAGCAGTACTTC CASSLARGQGYEQYF
TRBJ1-1 - - TRBV6-5 TGTGCCAGCAGTTATGCAGGGCAGAACACTGAAGCTTTCTTT CASSYAGQNTEAFF
TRBJ2-1 TRBD1 few TRBV4-2 TGTGCCAGCAGCCAACCGACGGGACAGGGGGCTGAGAATGAGCAGTTCTTC CASSQPTGQGAENEQFF
TRBJ2-2 - - TRBV29-1 TGCAGCGTTCTAGCGACCGGGGAGCTGTTTTTT CSVLATGELFF
TRBJ1-1 TRBD1 - TRBV11-3 TGTGCCAGCAGCTTAGAAGGGACAGGGGGTACTGAAGCTTTCTTT CASSLEGTGGTEAFF
TRBJ2-3 TRBD2 - TRBV5-5 TGTGCCAGCAGCTTGTCGTACCGGGGGGGCCGTTCCGATACGCAGTATTTT CASSLSYRGGRSDTQYF
TRBJ2-2 TRBD1 - TRBV7-2 TGTGCCAGCAGCTCGGCGCGGACAGGGACCACCGGGGAGCTGTTTTTT CASSSARTGTTGELFF
TRBJ2-3 TRBD2 - TRBV7-2 TGTGCCAGCAGCTTAGCCGGGACTAGCGGGGGTCGCGGCCGGGATACGCAGTATTTT CASSLAGTSGGRGRDTQYF
TRBJ1-6 TRBD1 - TRBV7-2 TGTGCCAGCAGCCAGGGGGGGACAGGGGGATCACCCCTCCACTTT CASSQGGTGGSPLHF
TRBJ2-3 TRBD2 - TRBV10-2 TGCGCCAGCAGTAGAGCGGGGACTAGCACAGATACGCAGTATTTT CASSRAGTSTDTQYF
TRBJ2-7 TRBD2 - TRBV25-1 TGTGCCAGCACCCAGTGGGGGGGAGGAAACGAGCAGTACTTC CASTQWGGGNEQYF
TRBJ1-1 - - TRBV30 TGTGCCTGGCTATCCACTGAAGCTTTCTTT CAWLSTEAFF
TRBJ2-2 TRBD1 - TRBV29-1 TGCAGCGTTGAAGGGACAGGGGCTTTGACCGGGGAGCTGTTTTTT CSVEGTGALTGELFF
TRBJ2-2 - - TRBV5-1 TGCGCCAGCAGCTTTGAACTAGTTACCGGGGAGCTGTTTTTT CASSFELVTGELFF
TRBJ2-3 - - TRBV13 TGTGCCAGCAGCTTGCCGCGACTAGTGAGCACAGATACGCAGTATTTT CASSLPRLVSTDTQYF
TRBJ1-2 - - TRBV11-2 TGTGCCAGCAGCTTAGGGGAAGGCAGTCGCGCTCTCACGGGAGGCTACACCTTC CASSLGEGSRALTGGYTF